The entry below describes one TCR beta chain. Authors' data handling: Amplification of reference gene primers provided the estimated nucleated cell counts. Data came from immunoSEQ multiplex PCR; TCRdb stores just in-frame clones and leaves some out. The DNA gave D and trimming, while V, J and clone size come from that table. The table has roughly 40,000 clones, about 78% seen once. These data belong to a study of blood T cell repertoires in COVID-19. In the study overall: The samples span acute and convalescent COVID-19 from the United States, Italy and Spain. T cells, B-cell-depleted T cells, or PBMCs supplied cDNA or gDNA.

Germline V gene sequence: CDR1 SEHNR, CDR2 FQNEAQ (reference sequence). Trimming cost V 2 bases and J 8 bases, with 4 bases left between them. This CDR3 has 11 amino acids. The chain combines TRBV7-9 with TRBJ2-1; no firm D call. Sequenced input: peripheral blood. The clonotype was recovered from a man in his sixties or seventies with active or convalescent COVID-19. The CDR3 region has the DNA TGTGCCAGCAGCTTAAGCCATGAGCAGTTCTTC. Its protein product is CASSLSHEQFF.